Reported below is one T cell receptor beta chain. The target antigen is unknown. The source of the sample is a study of CD8 T cells in ankylosing spondylitis. Each TCR beta library was made by quantitative 5'-RACE that incorporated molecular barcodes. TCRdb reanalysed the 5' RACE reads using MiXCR and keeps one entry per CDR3 protein. The sample shows some 150,000 distinct CDR3 sequences, 44% of them seen only once. Whole-study results and caveats: Clones linked to disease were reported to show significant enrichment in matched ankylosing spondylitis synovial fluid.

The germline V gene encodes CDR1 LGHNA and CDR2 YSLEER. The CDR3 sequence is 16 residues long. V dropped 0 bases and J dropped 7; count of bases not matched to a gene: 6. Input material: synovial fluid, either unsorted or a sorted T cell fraction (not recorded which). The gene calls are TRBV4-3 and TRBJ2-1; the match to TRBD2 covers 10 bases. This clonotype was sampled from a male donor with ankylosing spondylitis. CDR3 nucleotide sequence: TGCGCCAGCAGCCAAGATGGGCTAGCGGGAGTAAATGAGCAGTTCTTC. It codes for CASSQDGLAGVNEQFF.